Below, 24 T cell receptor beta chains from the same sample are listed, as sequenced in a study of post-analysis software for immune sequencing data. Overall study findings and caveats: Five TRBV segments, TRBV5-6, TRBV5-1 and TRBV20-1 among them, were found more frequent in patients than controls.

Researchers reported that TCR beta cDNA libraries carried unique molecular identifiers. TCRdb fed the PCR reads into MiXCR, producing one record per CDR3 protein. Here the sample spans approximately 250,000 distinct CDR3 sequences, 36% being singletons. The antigens of these receptors remain unknown. Input material: blood. All receptors come from a girl aged 5-17 years with multiple sclerosis.

This chain uses TRBV10-3 with TRBJ1-1, with D possibly matching TRBD1 (5 bases). The CDR3 runs to 15 residues. The ends were cut back, 2 bases at V and 1 base at J, with 11 bases in the middle. Germline assignment: CDR1 ENHRY and CDR2 SYGVKD. The CDR3 protein is CAISEPGGTNTEAFF. The CDR3 nucleotides read TGTGCCATCAGTGAGCCGGGAGGGACGAACACTGAAGCTTTCTTT.

This clonotype was counted many times. J is TRBJ1-1 and V is TRBV18; unclear D gene. Germline lookup yields CDR1 KGHSH and CDR2 LQKENI. V was clipped by 8 bases and J by 1 base, with 11 bases between them. The CDR3 runs 13 residues. This CDR3 is CASSPQGNTEAFF. CDR3 DNA sequence: TGTGCCAGCAGCCCGCAAGGGAACACTGAAGCTTTCTTT.

The V call is TRBV14, the J call TRBJ1-6; D is ambiguous. This CDR3 has 13 residues. CDR1 is SGHDN, CDR2 FVKESK, per germline. With 8 bases removed from V and 13 bases from J, the gap between germline ends came to 18 bases. CDR3 sequence reads: CASGWGEIRPLHF. The CDR3 coding sequence is TGTGCCAGCGGCTGGGGAGAAATAAGGCCCCTCCACTTT.

This clonotype was detected ten times or more. The CDR3 is CASSYPAEGQETQYF. The CDR3 DNA sequence: TGTGCCAGCAGTTATCCGGCGGAGGGGCAAGAGACCCAGTACTTC. This rearrangement joins TRBV6-6 to TRBJ2-5; TRBD2 might be the D (6 bases). V was cut by 3 bases and J by 2 bases, with 13 bases left in between. CDR1 is MNHNY and CDR2 is SVGAGI in the germline V gene (reference sequence). The CDR3 is 15 residues long.

This clonotype was detected many times. The chain carries TRBV10-3 and TRBJ1-2, with 8 bases fitting TRBD1. Germline CDR1 ENHRY, CDR2 SYGVKD. The CDR3 loop spans 14 amino acids. J was trimmed by 5 bases and V by 0 bases; bases with no gene match: 2. CDR3 coding DNA: TGTGCCATCAGTGAGTCGGACAGGGTTTATGGCTACACCTTC. This translates into CAISESDRVYGYTF.

The chain recombines TRBV20-1 with TRBJ2-7; D is ambiguous. The germline V gene encodes CDR1 DFQATT and CDR2 SNEGSKA (reference sequence). The CDR3 length is 12 residues. V dropped 1 base and J dropped 2 bases, with 6 bases sitting between them. The chain's CDR3 is CSARGVAYEQYF. DNA for the CDR3: TGCAGTGCTAGAGGGGTAGCCTACGAGCAGTACTTC.

In its sample, this clonotype was seen a few times. This chain links TRBV6-5 with TRBJ2-6; a possible D gene is TRBD1 (6 bases). CDR1 and CDR2 from the germline V gene are MNHEY and SVGAGI. V lost 10 bases and J lost 1, with 11 bases in between. The CDR3 runs 14 residues. CDR3 amino acids: CATYRASGANVLTF. The CDR3 DNA reads TGTGCCACTTACAGGGCATCTGGGGCCAACGTCCTGACTTTC.

This clonotype was counted at least ten times. This chain connects TRBV12-3 or TRBV12-4 to TRBJ1-2; no clear D. This CDR3 comprises 11 residues. Trimming left V 6 bases short and J 8 bases short, with 10 bases between. CDR3 sequence: CASSSLGGYTF. CDR3 DNA: TGTGCCAGCAGCTCCCTTGGGGGCTACACCTTC.

With regard to this clonotype: An end of the junction does not agree with germline; a read error may underlie this. The chain is built from TRBV5-1 and TRBJ2-5; tentatively, D is TRBD1 (5 bases). CDR1 SGHRS and CDR2 YFSETQ come from the germline V gene. The CDR3 contains 13 residues. CDR3 residues: CAGSLATGETQYF. DNA of the CDR3: TGCGCCGGCAGCTTGGCCACAGGAGAGACCCAGTACTTC.

This clonotype was recorded a few times. V and J are TRBV14 and TRBJ2-6; 7 positions match TRBD1. Germline trimming cut 0 bases from V and 4 bases from J; bases unmatched to any gene: 9. CDR3 size: 18 residues. Germline loops: CDR1 SGHDN, CDR2 FVKESK. The DNA for the CDR3 is TGTGCCAGCAGCCAAGATAGAACAGGGGCTAAGGGGGCCAACGTCCTGACTTTC. Translated, it gives CASSQDRTGAKGANVLTF.

This clonotype was detected only a few times. It may be a read error: a sequence one base away is much more abundant. The CDR3 region is CASSGRYSGANVRTF. DNA for the CDR3: TGTGCCAGCAGCGGCCGGTATTCAGGGGCCAACGTCCGGACTTTC. V is TRBV9 and J is TRBJ2-6; maybe TRBD1 (6 bases). The CDR3 runs to 15 residues. Germline CDR1 is SGDLS and CDR2 is YYNGEE.

V usage is TRBV5-1 and J usage is TRBJ1-1, with 9 positions matching TRBD1. The ends lost 4 bases at V and 1 base at J; junction bases unmatched: 5. The germline V gene has CDR1 SGHRS and CDR2 YFSETQ. CDR3 length equals 15 residues. CDR3 in amino acids: CASSTSTGGNTEAFF. The CDR3 DNA reads TGCGCCAGCAGCACCTCGACAGGGGGGAACACTGAAGCTTTCTTT.

The chain uses TRBV24-1 and TRBJ1-1; D might be TRBD1 (5 bases). This CDR3 region has 14 residues. V was shortened by 4 bases and J by 12 bases, with 20 bases between the two germline ends. Germline-derived CDR1 and CDR2 are KGHDR and SFDVKD. This CDR3 reads CATSDALGGTGTFF. The DNA for the CDR3 is TGTGCCACCAGTGACGCCTTGGGGGGGACTGGAACTTTCTTT.

This chain connects TRBV20-1 to TRBJ1-4, with D unclear. The V gene's germline CDR1 is DFQATT and CDR2 SNEGSKA (reference sequence). The CDR3 is 14 amino acids. The V end lost 3 bases, the J end lost 0 bases, and 8 bases lay between the germline ends. Written as DNA, the CDR3 is TGCAGTGCTAGTCGGTCGGCAACTAATGAAAAACTGTTTTTT. It encodes CSASRSATNEKLFF.

Turning to this clonotype: This may arise from a read error, as a much more abundant clone is one base away. The chain employs TRBV20-1 and TRBJ2-7; D remains unclear. The J call is in doubt because the DNA end fits TRBJ2-4 better. The germline V gene encodes CDR1 DFQATT and CDR2 SNEGSKA (reference sequence). This CDR3 has 14 amino acids. The CDR3 sequence is CSATGPVTKNIQYF. The DNA for the CDR3 is TGCAGTGCTACGGGCCCCGTGACCAAAAACATTCAGTACTTC.

V and J are TRBV4-1 and TRBJ2-2; D gene ambiguous. Germline V gene data show CDR1 as MGHRA and CDR2 as YSYEKL. This CDR3 has 14 amino acids. Trimming removed 4 bases at V and 3 bases at J, with 9 bases between. CDR3 in amino acids: CASSPSGYTGELFF. The CDR3, as DNA: TGCGCCAGCAGCCCGTCCGGATACACCGGGGAGCTGTTTTTT.

About this clonotype itself: Since a much larger clone is just one base distant, this may be a read error. The chain joins TRBV12-3 or TRBV12-4 to TRBJ1-1; 7 bases match TRBD1. The junction had 10 bases not matched to a gene; V was cut back by 6 bases and J by 0 bases. This CDR3 has 16 residues. The CDR3: CASRPERGRMNTEAFF. In nucleotides, the CDR3 is TGTGCCAGCAGGCCGGAGAGGGGGCGAATGAACACTGAAGCTTTCTTT.

As regards this clonotype: Compared with germline, one end of the junction differs, possibly owing to a read error. The CDR3 loop is CGARVGRGNQPQHF. In nucleotides, the CDR3 is TGCGGTGCTAGAGTGGGGCGAGGCAATCAGCCCCAGCATTTT. J is TRBJ1-5 and V is TRBV20-1, with TRBD1 as a possible D gene (5 bases). The CDR3 covers 14 residues. Germline CDR1 and CDR2: DFQATT and SNEGSKA (reference sequence).

This clonotype was picked up many times. The chain links TRBV5-1 to TRBJ1-4; 9 nucleotides match TRBD1. The CDR3 spans 15 residues. Germline V gene sequence: CDR1 SGHRS, CDR2 YFSETQ. The ends lost 4 bases at V and 6 bases at J; junction bases unmatched: 7. The CDR3 nucleotides are TGCGCCAGCAGCCGAGGGGACAGGGACGATGAAAAACTGTTTTTT. Its protein is CASSRGDRDDEKLFF.

Ten or more counts support this clonotype. The chain combines TRBV12-3 or TRBV12-4 with TRBJ2-5, with TRBD2 identical over 8 bases. This CDR3 region has 15 residues. V shed 2 bases and J 5 bases; nucleotides not matched to a gene: 7. The CDR3 loop is CASSLRSGGTETQYF. CDR3 sequence (DNA): TGTGCCAGCAGTTTAAGGAGCGGGGGAACTGAGACCCAGTACTTC.

This clonotype came up a few times. The DNA of the CDR3 is TGCAGTGCTAGAGGCCAGGGGGCGGGTGAAAAACTGTTTTTT. Residues: CSARGQGAGEKLFF. The chain combines TRBV20-1 with TRBJ1-4; 8 nucleotides agree with TRBD1. The CDR3 spans 14 residues. The V gene end was trimmed by 1 base and the J gene end by 7 bases; junction bases not matched to a gene: 5. CDR1 DFQATT and CDR2 SNEGSKA come from the germline V gene (reference sequence).

The chain uses TRBV5-7 and TRBJ2-4, with 11 bases fitting TRBD1. Near its end, the DNA agrees better with TRBJ2-7, so the J call may be wrong. TRBV5-7 is reported as an ORF; its role is uncertain. This CDR3 is built from 16 residues. In nucleotides, the CDR3 is TGTGCCAGCAGCTTGGCCAAGGGGACAGGGGGCTACGAGCAGTACTTC. Translation gives CASSLAKGTGGYEQYF.

This clonotype was counted a few times. The V and J genes are TRBV4-1 and TRBJ2-2; 11 bases are a match to TRBD2. The CDR3 length is 16 residues. Per germline, CDR1 MGHRA and CDR2 YSYEKL. V lost 4 bases and J lost 7; bases outside the gene matches: 8. The CDR3, as DNA: TGCGCCAGCAGCCGCGGTAGCGGGGGGGCAGGCGGGGAGCTGTTTTTT. Translation gives CASSRGSGGAGGELFF.

This clonotype was recorded a few times. The chain joins TRBV5-4 to TRBJ1-1, with a tentative D call TRBD1 (5 bases). The V end lost 4 bases, the J end lost 1 base, and 20 bases lay between the germline ends. Germline CDR1 SGHNT, CDR2 YYREEE (reference sequence). This CDR3 is built from 17 residues. The DNA for the CDR3 is TGTGCCAGCAGCAAACCTCAGGGAGGGGAATGGAACACTGAAGCTTTCTTT. It translates to CASSKPQGGEWNTEAFF.